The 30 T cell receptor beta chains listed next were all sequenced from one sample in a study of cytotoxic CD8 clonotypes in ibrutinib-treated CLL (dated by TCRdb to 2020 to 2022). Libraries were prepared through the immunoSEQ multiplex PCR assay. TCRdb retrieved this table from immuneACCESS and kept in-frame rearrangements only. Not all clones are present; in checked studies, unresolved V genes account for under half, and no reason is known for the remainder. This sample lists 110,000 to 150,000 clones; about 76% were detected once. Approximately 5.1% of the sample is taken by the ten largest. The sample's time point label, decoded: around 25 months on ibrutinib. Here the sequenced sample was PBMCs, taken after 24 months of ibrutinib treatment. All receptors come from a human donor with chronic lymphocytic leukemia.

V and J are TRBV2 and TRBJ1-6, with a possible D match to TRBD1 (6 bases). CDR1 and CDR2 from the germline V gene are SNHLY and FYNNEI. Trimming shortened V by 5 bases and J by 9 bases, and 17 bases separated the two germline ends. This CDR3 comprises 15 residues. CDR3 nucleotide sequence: TGTGCCAGCAGTACACACAGGGTTGTGATTTCACCCCTCCACTTT. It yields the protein CASSTHRVVISPLHF.

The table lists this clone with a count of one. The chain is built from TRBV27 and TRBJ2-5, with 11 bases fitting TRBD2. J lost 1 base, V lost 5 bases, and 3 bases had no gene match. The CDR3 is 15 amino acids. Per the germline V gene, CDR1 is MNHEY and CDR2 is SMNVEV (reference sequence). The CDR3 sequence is CASSGLAGGQETQYF. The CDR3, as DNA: TGTGCCAGCAGTGGGCTAGCGGGGGGCCAAGAGACCCAGTACTTC.

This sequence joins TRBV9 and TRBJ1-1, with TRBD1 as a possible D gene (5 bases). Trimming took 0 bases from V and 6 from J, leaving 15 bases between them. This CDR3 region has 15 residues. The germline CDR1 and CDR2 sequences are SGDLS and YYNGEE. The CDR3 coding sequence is TGTGCCAGCAGCGTAGGGGGCACCTCTGGGTCTGAAGCTTTCTTT. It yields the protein CASSVGGTSGSEAFF.

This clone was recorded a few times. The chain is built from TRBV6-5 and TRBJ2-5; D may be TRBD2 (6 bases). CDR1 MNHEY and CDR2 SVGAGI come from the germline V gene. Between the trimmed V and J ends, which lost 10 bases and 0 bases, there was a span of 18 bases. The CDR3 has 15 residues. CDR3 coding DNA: TGTGCCACCCGTTGGGACTCTTCGTACCAAGAGACCCAGTACTTC. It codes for CATRWDSSYQETQYF.

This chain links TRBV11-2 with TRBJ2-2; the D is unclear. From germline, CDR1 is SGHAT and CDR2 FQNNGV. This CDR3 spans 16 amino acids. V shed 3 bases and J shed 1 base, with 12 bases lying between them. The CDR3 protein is CASSFGPLKNTGELFF. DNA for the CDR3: TGTGCCAGCAGCTTCGGGCCCCTCAAGAACACCGGGGAGCTGTTTTTT.

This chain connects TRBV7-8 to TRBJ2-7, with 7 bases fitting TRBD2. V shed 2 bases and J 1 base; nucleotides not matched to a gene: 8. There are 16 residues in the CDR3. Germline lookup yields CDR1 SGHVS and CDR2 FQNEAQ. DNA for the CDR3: TGTGCCAGCAGCTTACTGGCGGGAGTGTTTTCCTACGAGCAGTACTTC. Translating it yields CASSLLAGVFSYEQYF.

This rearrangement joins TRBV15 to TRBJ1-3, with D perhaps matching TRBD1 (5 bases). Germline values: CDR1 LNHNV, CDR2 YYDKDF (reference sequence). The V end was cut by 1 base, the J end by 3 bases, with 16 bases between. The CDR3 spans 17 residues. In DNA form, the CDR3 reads TGTGCCACCAGCAGAGCGTTGGGGCAGAAAGGTGGAAACACCATATATTTT. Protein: CATSRALGQKGGNTIYF.

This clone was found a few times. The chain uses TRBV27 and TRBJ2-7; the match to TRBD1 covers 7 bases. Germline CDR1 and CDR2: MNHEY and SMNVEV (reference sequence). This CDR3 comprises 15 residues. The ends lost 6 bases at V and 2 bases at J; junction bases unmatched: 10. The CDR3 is CASSPRQGLAYEQYF. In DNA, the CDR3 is TGTGCCAGCAGCCCCCGACAGGGCTTGGCCTACGAGCAGTACTTC.

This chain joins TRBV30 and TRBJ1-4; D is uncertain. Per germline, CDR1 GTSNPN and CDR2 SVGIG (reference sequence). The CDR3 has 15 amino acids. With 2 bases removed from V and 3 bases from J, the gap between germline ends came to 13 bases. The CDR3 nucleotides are TGTGCCTGGAGTAGAGGGCCTGGGGCTAATGAAAAACTGTTTTTT. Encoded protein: CAWSRGPGANEKLFF.

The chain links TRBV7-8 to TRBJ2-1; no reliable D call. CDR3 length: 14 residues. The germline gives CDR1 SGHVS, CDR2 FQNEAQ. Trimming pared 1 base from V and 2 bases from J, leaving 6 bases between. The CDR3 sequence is CASSLGLAYNEQFF. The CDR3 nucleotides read TGTGCCAGCAGCTTAGGGCTAGCCTACAATGAGCAGTTCTTC.

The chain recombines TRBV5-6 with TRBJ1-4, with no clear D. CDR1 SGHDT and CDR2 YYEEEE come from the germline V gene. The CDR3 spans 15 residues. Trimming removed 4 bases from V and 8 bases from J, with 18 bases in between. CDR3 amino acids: CASSDGREVREKLFF. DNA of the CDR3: TGTGCCAGCAGCGACGGACGCGAAGTGCGGGAAAAACTGTTTTTT.

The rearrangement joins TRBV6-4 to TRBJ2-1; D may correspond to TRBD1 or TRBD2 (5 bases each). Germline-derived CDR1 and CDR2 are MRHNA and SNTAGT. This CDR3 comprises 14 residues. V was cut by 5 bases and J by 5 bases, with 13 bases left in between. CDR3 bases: TGTGCCAGCAGTCTGCAAAGGGGACACAATGAGCAGTTCTTC. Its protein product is CASSLQRGHNEQFF.

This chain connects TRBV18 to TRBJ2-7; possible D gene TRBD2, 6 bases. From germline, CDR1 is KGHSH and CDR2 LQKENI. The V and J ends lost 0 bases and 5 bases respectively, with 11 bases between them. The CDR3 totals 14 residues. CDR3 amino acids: CASSPPPAGNEQYF. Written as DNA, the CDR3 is TGTGCCAGCTCACCACCCCCAGCGGGCAACGAGCAGTACTTC. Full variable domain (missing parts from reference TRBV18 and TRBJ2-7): NAGVMQNPRHLVRRRGQEARLRCSPMKGHSHVYWYRQLPEEGLKFMVYLQKENIIDESGMPKERFSAEFPKEGPSILRIQQVVRGDSAAYFCASSPPPAGNEQYFGPGTRLTVT.

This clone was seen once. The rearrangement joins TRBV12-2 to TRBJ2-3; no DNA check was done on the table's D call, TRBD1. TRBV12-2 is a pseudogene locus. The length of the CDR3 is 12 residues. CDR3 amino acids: CASRPHIGTQYF. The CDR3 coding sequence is TGTGCAAGTCGCCCCCACATTGGTACGCAGTATTTT.

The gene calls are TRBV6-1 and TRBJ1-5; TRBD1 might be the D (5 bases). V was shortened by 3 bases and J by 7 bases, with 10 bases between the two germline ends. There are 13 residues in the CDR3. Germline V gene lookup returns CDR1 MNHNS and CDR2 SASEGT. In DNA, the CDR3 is TGTGCCAGCAGTGATTGGGGGGTGCAGCCCCAGCATTTT. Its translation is CASSDWGVQPQHF.

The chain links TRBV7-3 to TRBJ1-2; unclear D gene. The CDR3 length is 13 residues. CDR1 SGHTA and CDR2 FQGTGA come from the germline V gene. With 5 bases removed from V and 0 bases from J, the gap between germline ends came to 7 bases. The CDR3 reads CASSREANYGYTF. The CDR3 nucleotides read TGTGCCAGCAGCCGCGAGGCTAACTATGGCTACACCTTC.

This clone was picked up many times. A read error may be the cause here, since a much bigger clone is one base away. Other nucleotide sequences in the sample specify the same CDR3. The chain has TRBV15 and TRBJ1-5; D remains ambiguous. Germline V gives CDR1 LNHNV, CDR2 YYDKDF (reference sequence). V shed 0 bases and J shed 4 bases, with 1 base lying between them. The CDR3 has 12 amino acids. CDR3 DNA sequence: TGTGCCACCAGCAGAGATAATCAGCCCCAGCATTTT. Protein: CATSRDNQPQHF.

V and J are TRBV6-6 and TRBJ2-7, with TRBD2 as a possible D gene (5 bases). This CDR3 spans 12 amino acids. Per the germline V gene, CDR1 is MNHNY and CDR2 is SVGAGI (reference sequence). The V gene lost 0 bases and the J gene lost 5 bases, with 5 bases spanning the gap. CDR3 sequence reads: CASSYSRDEQYF. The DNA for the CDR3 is TGTGCCAGCAGTTACTCGAGGGACGAGCAGTACTTC.

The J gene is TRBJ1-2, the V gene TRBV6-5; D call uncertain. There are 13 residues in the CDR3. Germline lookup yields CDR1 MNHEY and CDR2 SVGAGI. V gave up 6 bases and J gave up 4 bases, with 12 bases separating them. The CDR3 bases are TGTGCCAGCAGCCGCCGGAGGGTCTATGGCTACACCTTC. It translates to CASSRRRVYGYTF.

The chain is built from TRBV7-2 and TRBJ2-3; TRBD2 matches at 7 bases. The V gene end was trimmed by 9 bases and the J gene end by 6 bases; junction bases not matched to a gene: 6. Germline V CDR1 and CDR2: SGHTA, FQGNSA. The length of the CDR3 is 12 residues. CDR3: CASGRAEDTQYF. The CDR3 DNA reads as TGTGCCAGTGGGAGGGCTGAGGATACGCAGTATTTT.

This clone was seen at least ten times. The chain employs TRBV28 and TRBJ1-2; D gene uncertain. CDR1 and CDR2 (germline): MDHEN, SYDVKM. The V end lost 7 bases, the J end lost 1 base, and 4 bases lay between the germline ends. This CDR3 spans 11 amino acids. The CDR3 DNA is TGTGCCAGCACCAATAACTATGGCTACACCTTC. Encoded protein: CASTNNYGYTF.

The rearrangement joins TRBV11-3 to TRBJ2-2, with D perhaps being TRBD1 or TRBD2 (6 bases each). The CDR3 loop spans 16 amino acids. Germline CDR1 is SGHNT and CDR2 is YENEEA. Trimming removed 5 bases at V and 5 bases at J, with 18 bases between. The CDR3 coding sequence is TGTGCCAGCAGCCCCTCGGGGGCCACTACGACCGGGGAGCTGTTTTTT. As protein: CASSPSGATTTGELFF.

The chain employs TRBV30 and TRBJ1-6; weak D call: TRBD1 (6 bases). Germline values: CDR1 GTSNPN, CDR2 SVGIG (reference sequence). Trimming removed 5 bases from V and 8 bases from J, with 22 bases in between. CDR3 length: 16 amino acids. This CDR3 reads CAWSHSGGQGHSPLHF. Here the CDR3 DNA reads TGTGCCTGGTCTCATTCCGGGGGGCAGGGGCATTCACCCCTCCACTTT.

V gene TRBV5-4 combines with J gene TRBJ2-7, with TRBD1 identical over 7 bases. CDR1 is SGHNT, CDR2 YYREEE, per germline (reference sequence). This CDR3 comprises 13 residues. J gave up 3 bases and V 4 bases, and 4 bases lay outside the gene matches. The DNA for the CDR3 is TGTGCCAGCAGCCCATGGGACAGCTACGAGCAGTACTTC. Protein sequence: CASSPWDSYEQYF.

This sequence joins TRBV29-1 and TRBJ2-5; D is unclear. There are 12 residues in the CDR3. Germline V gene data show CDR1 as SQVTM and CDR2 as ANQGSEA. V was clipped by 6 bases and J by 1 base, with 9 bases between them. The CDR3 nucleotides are TGCAGCGTAGGCGGCCCCCAAGAGACCCAGTACTTC. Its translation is CSVGGPQETQYF.

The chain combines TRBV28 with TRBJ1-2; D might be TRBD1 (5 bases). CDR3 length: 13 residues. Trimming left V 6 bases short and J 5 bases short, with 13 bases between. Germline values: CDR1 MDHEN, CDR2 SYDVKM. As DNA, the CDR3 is TGTGCCAGCAGCCCAGGGTTCCCATATGGCTACACCTTC. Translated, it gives CASSPGFPYGYTF.

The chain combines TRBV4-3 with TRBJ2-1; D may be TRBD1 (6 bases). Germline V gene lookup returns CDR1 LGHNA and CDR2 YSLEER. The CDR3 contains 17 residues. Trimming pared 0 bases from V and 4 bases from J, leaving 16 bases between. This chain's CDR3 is CASSQDEWGQLYNEQFF. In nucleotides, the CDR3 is TGCGCCAGCAGCCAAGATGAGTGGGGGCAGCTATACAATGAGCAGTTCTTC.

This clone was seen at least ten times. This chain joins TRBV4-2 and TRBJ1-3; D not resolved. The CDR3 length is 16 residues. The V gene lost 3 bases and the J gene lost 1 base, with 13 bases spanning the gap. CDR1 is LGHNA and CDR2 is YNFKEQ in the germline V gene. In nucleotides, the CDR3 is TGTGCCAGCAGCCATAGGCCCGACGGGTCTGGAAACACCATATATTTT. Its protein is CASSHRPDGSGNTIYF.

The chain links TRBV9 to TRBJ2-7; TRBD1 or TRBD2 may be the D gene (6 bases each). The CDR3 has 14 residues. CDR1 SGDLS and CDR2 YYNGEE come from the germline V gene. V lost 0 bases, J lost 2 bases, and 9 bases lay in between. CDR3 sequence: CASSVVGGPYEQYF. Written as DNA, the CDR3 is TGTGCCAGCAGCGTAGTCGGGGGCCCCTACGAGCAGTACTTC.

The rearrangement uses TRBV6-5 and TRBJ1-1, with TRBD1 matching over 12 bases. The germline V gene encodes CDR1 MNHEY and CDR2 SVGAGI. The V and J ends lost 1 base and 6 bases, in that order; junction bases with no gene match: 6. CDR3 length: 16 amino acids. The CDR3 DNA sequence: TGTGCCAGCAGTTACTGGGACAGGGGGCGAGTGGCTGAAGCTTTCTTT. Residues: CASSYWDRGRVAEAFF.